This T cell receptor (beta chain) was identified during a study of blood T cell repertoires in COVID-19 (dated by TCRdb to about 2020). Looking at the study overall: Collaborator samples came from the United States, Italy and Spain and covered acute and convalescent phases of COVID-19. The repertoires were released in a freely available public database meant as a resource for research on the immune response to SARS-CoV-2. The samples were drawn from two sources: the first 160 participants of the ongoing ImmuneRACE study, and 1,000 to 1,500 subjects contributed by 6 global collaborators. Nearly every sample came with metadata listing a de-identified subject ID, COVID-19 status, age in years and sex. Where available, HLA class I and class II types were obtained from metadata supplied by the sample provider rather than from assay-based typing. The prospective study material was composed of cDNA or gDNA derived from T cells, B-cell-depleted T cells, or PBMCs. Subjects who had been exposed to COVID-19, were actively infected with it, or had recovered from it provided the deeply sampled blood TCRbeta repertoires that made up the dataset.

The immunoSEQ Assay, a bias-controlled multiplex PCR, was used to amplify TCRbeta CDR3 regions from genomic DNA. The paper's data handling went like this. Nucleated cell counts per sample were estimated from amplification of reference gene primers within the assay. Sequence reads were collapsed and filtered to measure the absolute abundance of every unique TCRbeta CDR3 rearrangement. For each sample, productive Simpson clonality was calculated as the square root of Simpson's diversity index across productive rearrangements. Sourced from immuneACCESS, this table was stored by TCRdb with only in-frame sequences that have V and J called. A share of the clones is absent; for the studies checked, an unresolved V gene accounts for under half, and the remainder has no known explanation. V and J calls plus clone size are reproduced from that table; the DNA served to infer D and trimming. Counted in this sample were about 55,000 clones; 70% to 75% of them appeared once. Roughly 14% of the sample belongs to the ten largest clones.

For this clone: Its antigen is currently not known. Per-base qualities were not stored, and no clone one base away is much larger.

Study-level results and caveats: How much clinical and demographic metadata was included differed by source and by participant, and the metadata was provided uncurated.

Collaborating institutions collected whole blood in K2EDTA tubes following their own protocols. Collaborator samples were shipped for TCRbeta analysis as frozen whole blood, isolated PBMCs, or DNA extracted from either sample type. Per the germline V gene (reference sequence), LNHDA is the CDR1 and SQIVND is the CDR2. The junction shows trimming of 6 bases on V and 4 bases on J, and the gene matches do not reach 14 bases of it. From cysteine to phenylalanine, the CDR3 is 19 amino acids long. The CDR3 DNA has 57 bases and is translated from base 1. The sample comprised peripheral blood. The source is a woman between 70 and 85 years old with acute or convalescent COVID-19. The V and J segments used are TRBV19 and TRBJ2-2; 13 of the junction bases match TRBD2. The CDR3 region: CASRGGGLAGAAGTGELFF. The DNA sequence follows: TGTGCCAGTAGAGGGGGTGGACTAGCGGGGGCCGCCGGCACCGGGGAGCTGTTTTTT. When the CDR3 is completed using the reference TRBV19 and TRBJ2-2 genes on either side, the full variable domain is DGGITQSPKYLFRKEGQNVTLSCEQNLNHDAMYWYRQDPGQGLRLIYYSQIVNDFQKGDIAEGYSVSREKKESFPLTVTSAQKNPTAFYLCASRGGGLAGAAGTGELFFGEGSRLTVL.